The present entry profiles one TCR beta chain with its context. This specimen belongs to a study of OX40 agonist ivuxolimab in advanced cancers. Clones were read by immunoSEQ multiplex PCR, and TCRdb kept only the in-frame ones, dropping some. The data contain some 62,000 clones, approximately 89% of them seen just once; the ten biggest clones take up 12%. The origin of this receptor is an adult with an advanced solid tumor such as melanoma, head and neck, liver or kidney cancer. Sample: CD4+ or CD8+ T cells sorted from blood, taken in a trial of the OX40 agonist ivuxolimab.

CDR3 in amino acids: CASSLLAGESVDTQYF. The CDR3 bases are TGTGCCAGCAGTTTACTAGCGGGGGAATCAGTGGATACGCAGTATTTT. The chain recombines TRBV27 with TRBJ2-3; 10 positions match TRBD2. Trimming cost V 2 bases and J 6 bases; bases outside gene matches: 8. Per the germline V gene, CDR1 is MNHEY and CDR2 is SMNVEV (reference sequence). This CDR3 has 16 amino acids.